A single sample is the source of the 23 T cell receptor beta chains below, sequenced in a study of blood T cell repertoires in COVID-19. Sequencing was performed with immunoSEQ multiplex PCR; in TCRdb, only in-frame clones are kept and a portion is missing. The sample shows around 65,000 clones, more than 75% of them seen only once. The source material was peripheral blood. The receptors derive from a human donor in a cohort sampled during active COVID-19.

This clone was seen only once. This rearrangement joins TRBV19 to TRBJ1-3; TRBD1 aligns across 7 bases. Trimming at V came to 5 bases and at J to 4 bases, leaving 8 bases not matched to a gene. The CDR3 spans 15 residues. The germline gives CDR1 LNHDA, CDR2 SQIVND (reference sequence). The CDR3 loop reads CASSPGQTRGNTIYF. The CDR3, as DNA: TGTGCCAGTAGTCCGGGACAGACCCGAGGAAACACCATATATTTT.

The chain employs TRBV28 and TRBJ2-2; TRBD1 matches 7 bases. The germline V gene encodes CDR1 MDHEN and CDR2 SYDVKM. Germline trimming cut 2 bases from V and 0 bases from J; bases unmatched to any gene: 6. The CDR3 spans 17 residues. CDR3 protein: CASSLILTGPNTGELFF. The CDR3 nucleotides read TGTGCCAGCAGTTTAATCCTGACAGGGCCGAACACCGGGGAGCTGTTTTTT. Together with reference TRBV28 and TRBJ2-2, the CDR3 gives the full variable domain: DVKVTQSSRYLVKRTGEKVFLECVQDMDHENMFWYRQDPGLGLRLIYFSYDVKMKEKGDIPEGYSVSREKKERFSLILESASTNQTSMYLCASSLILTGPNTGELFFGEGSRLTVL.

The chain joins TRBV19 to TRBJ2-6, with TRBD1 matching over 8 bases. Germline CDR1 and CDR2: LNHDA and SQIVND (reference sequence). V was clipped by 3 bases and J by 1 base; unmatched bases: 8. The CDR3 is 18 amino acids. The CDR3: CASSMDGQGMSGANVLTF. The CDR3 DNA is TGTGCCAGTAGTATGGACGGACAGGGTATGTCTGGGGCCAACGTCCTGACTTTC.

The V call is TRBV11-2, the J call TRBJ2-3, with 8 nucleotides matching TRBD1. V gave up 1 base and J gave up 2 bases; unmatched junction bases: 8. Germline assignment: CDR1 SGHAT and CDR2 FQNNGV. This CDR3 comprises 17 residues. CDR3 sequence reads: CASSLAFGQGPTDTQYF. The CDR3 DNA is TGTGCCAGCAGCTTAGCGTTCGGACAGGGCCCCACAGATACGCAGTATTTT.

J is TRBJ1-2 and V is TRBV5-1, with 8 bases aligning to TRBD1. Germline assignment: CDR1 SGHRS and CDR2 YFSETQ. This CDR3 region has 15 residues. With 3 bases clipped from V and 4 bases from J, the junction kept 8 bases outside the gene matches. CDR3 DNA: TGCGCCAGCAGCTCAACCGGGACAGGTGTCTATGGCTACACCTTC. It yields the protein CASSSTGTGVYGYTF.

The CDR3 here is CASSRGAPQPQHF. In nucleotides, the CDR3 is TGTGCCAGCAGCAGAGGGGCCCCTCAGCCCCAGCATTTT. The V and J genes are TRBV7-8 and TRBJ1-5, with a tentative D call TRBD1 (5 bases). Germline CDR1 is SGHVS and CDR2 is FQNEAQ. The CDR3 is 13 amino acids. V lost 5 bases to trimming and J lost 6 bases, with 11 bases between them. Complete variable domain (other parts from reference TRBV7-8 and TRBJ1-5): GAGVSQSPRYKVAKRGQDVALRCDPISGHVSLFWYQQALGQGPEFLTYFQNEAQLDKSGLPSDRFFAERPEGSVSTLKIQRTQQEDSAVYLCASSRGAPQPQHFGDGTRLSIL.

This chain links TRBV4-1 with TRBJ1-2; TRBD1 matches 8 bases. Germline CDR1 is MGHRA and CDR2 is YSYEKL. After removal of 0 bases from V and 4 bases from J, the junction contained 7 bases not matched to a gene. The CDR3 is made up of 16 amino acids. The CDR3 loop is CASSQERRTGPYGYTF. The CDR3 nucleotides read TGCGCCAGCAGCCAAGAGAGGCGGACAGGGCCCTATGGCTACACCTTC.

V is TRBV6-1 and J is TRBJ1-2; D might be TRBD1 (5 bases). Trimming shortened V by 1 base and J by 8 bases, and 17 bases separated the two germline ends. Germline V gene data show CDR1 as MNHNS and CDR2 as SASEGT. This CDR3 is 15 amino acids long. CDR3 sequence (DNA): TGTGCCAGCAGTGAAGGAGACAGAGAGCTCGGGGGCTACACCTTC. This codes for CASSEGDRELGGYTF.

The chain joins TRBV5-1 to TRBJ2-6; 13 positions agree with TRBD2. The CDR3 sequence is 19 residues long. Germline V lookup: CDR1 SGHRS, CDR2 YFSETQ. J gave up 2 bases and V 4 bases, and 9 bases lay outside the gene matches. This chain's CDR3 is CASSASRTSGRAGANVLTF. The CDR3 bases are TGCGCCAGCAGCGCCTCCCGGACTAGCGGGAGAGCTGGGGCCAACGTCCTGACTTTC.

The rearrangement links TRBV20-1 to TRBJ2-7; TRBD1 might be the D (5 bases). Germline V gene data show CDR1 as DFQATT and CDR2 as SNEGSKA (reference sequence). Trimming removed 6 bases at V and 4 bases at J, with 10 bases between. This CDR3 spans 11 amino acids. CDR3 sequence reads: CSAITGYEQYF. As DNA, the CDR3 is TGCAGTGCCATTACAGGTTACGAGCAGTACTTC.

V usage is TRBV5-4 and J usage is TRBJ1-2, with no clear D. The CDR3 covers 13 residues. The germline V and J ends were trimmed by 0 bases and 4 bases, with 7 bases remaining between them. Germline V gene data show CDR1 as SGHNT and CDR2 as YYREEE (reference sequence). CDR3 amino acids: CASSLVGSYGYTF. CDR3 in DNA: TGTGCCAGCAGCTTGGTCGGTAGCTATGGCTACACCTTC.

This sequence joins TRBV5-4 and TRBJ2-1, with 10 nucleotides matching TRBD1. This CDR3 is built from 17 residues. V shed 4 bases, J shed 6 bases, and the junction held 13 bases outside the gene matches. Germline assignment: CDR1 SGHNT and CDR2 YYREEE (reference sequence). CDR3 bases: TGTGCCAGCAGCGTTCCCATAGGCGGGACAGGGGTCAATGAGCAGTTCTTC. Protein sequence: CASSVPIGGTGVNEQFF.

The chain carries TRBV6-2 or TRBV6-3 and TRBJ2-1; weak D call: TRBD1 (6 bases). The CDR3 runs 13 residues. Deletions cut 4 bases from V and 2 bases from J, with 6 bases between. Germline CDR1 is MNHEY and CDR2 is SVGEGT. CDR3: CASSWDTYNEQFF. The CDR3 nucleotides read TGTGCCAGCAGTTGGGACACCTACAATGAGCAGTTCTTC.

The chain employs TRBV30 and TRBJ2-1, with 7 positions matching TRBD1. CDR1 GTSNPN and CDR2 SVGIG come from the germline V gene (reference sequence). Trimming cost V 4 bases and J 8 bases; bases outside gene matches: 8. The CDR3 loop spans 13 amino acids. The CDR3 loop reads CAWTHRGIDEQFF. Written as DNA, the CDR3 is TGTGCCTGGACCCACAGGGGTATAGATGAGCAGTTCTTC. Complete variable domain (other parts from reference TRBV30 and TRBJ2-1): SQTIHQWPATLVQPVGSPLSLECTVEGTSNPNLYWYRQAAGRGLQLLFYSVGIGQISSEVPQNLSASRPQDRQFILSSKKLLLSDSGFYLCAWTHRGIDEQFFGPGTRLTVL.

The rearrangement links TRBV24-1 to TRBJ1-4; TRBD1 aligns across 8 bases. Germline V gives CDR1 KGHDR, CDR2 SFDVKD. CDR3 length: 16 amino acids. The ends lost 4 bases at V and 2 bases at J; junction bases unmatched: 5. CDR3 bases: TGTGCCACCAGTGACCCTCGACAGGGGACTAATGAAAAACTGTTTTTT. It yields the protein CATSDPRQGTNEKLFF.

This clone showed up just a few times. The rearrangement joins TRBV6-5 to TRBJ2-7, with TRBD2 matching 9 bases. The CDR3 consists of 13 residues. Losses at the gene ends were 7 bases for V and 5 bases for J; bases not matched to a gene: 6. Germline loops: CDR1 MNHEY, CDR2 SVGAGI. In DNA, the CDR3 is TGTGCCAGCACATTTAGCGGGGGCGACGAGCAGTACTTC. It specifies CASTFSGGDEQYF.

The chain couples TRBV4-1 to TRBJ1-3, with D possibly matching TRBD1 (6 bases). Germline V lookup: CDR1 MGHRA, CDR2 YSYEKL. V lost 4 bases, J lost 13 bases, and 14 bases lay in between. The CDR3 covers 12 residues. The CDR3 reads CASSLQGQSIYF. The CDR3 DNA is TGCGCCAGCAGCCTCCAGGGGCAGTCTATATATTTT.

The rearrangement joins TRBV5-1 to TRBJ2-7; D possibly corresponds to TRBD1 (6 bases). The CDR3 consists of 14 residues. Between the trimmed V and J ends, which lost 4 bases and 1 base, there was a span of 12 bases. Germline V CDR1 and CDR2: SGHRS, YFSETQ. CDR3 sequence reads: CASSTRQASYEQYF. The CDR3 DNA sequence: TGCGCCAGCAGCACCCGACAGGCGTCCTACGAGCAGTACTTC.

This sequence joins TRBV5-8 and TRBJ2-7, with 9 bases identical to TRBD1. The ends lost 4 bases at V and 0 bases at J; junction bases unmatched: 14. The CDR3 sequence is 18 residues long. Per the germline V gene, CDR1 is SGHTS and CDR2 is YDEGEE. Written as DNA, the CDR3 is TGTGCCAGCAGCGGAACCGGGACAGGGAATCCCCCCTCCTACGAGCAGTACTTC. Residues: CASSGTGTGNPPSYEQYF.

The rearrangement uses TRBV7-9 and TRBJ1-1; D not certain. V lost 6 bases, J lost 0 bases, and 11 bases lay in between. Germline-derived CDR1 and CDR2 are SEHNR and FQNEAQ (reference sequence). The CDR3 consists of 14 residues. CDR3 region: CASSLGPMNTEAFF. CDR3 DNA sequence: TGTGCCAGCAGTTTGGGCCCTATGAACACTGAAGCTTTCTTT.

The chain carries TRBV7-8 and TRBJ2-7, with D unclear. The V and J ends lost 4 bases and 7 bases respectively, with 11 bases between them. CDR1 SGHVS and CDR2 FQNEAQ come from the germline V gene. The CDR3 spans 12 residues. The CDR3 reads CASSSHSREQYF. In DNA form, the CDR3 reads TGTGCCAGCAGCTCCCACTCACGGGAGCAGTACTTC. The full variable domain, its missing parts supplied by reference TRBV7-8 and TRBJ2-7, is GAGVSQSPRYKVAKRGQDVALRCDPISGHVSLFWYQQALGQGPEFLTYFQNEAQLDKSGLPSDRFFAERPEGSVSTLKIQRTQQEDSAVYLCASSSHSREQYFGPGTRLTVT.

A note on this clone: At one end the junction does not follow the germline gene, possibly because of a read error. The chain links TRBV19 to TRBJ1-4; D is possibly TRBD1 (6 bases). Looked up from germline, CDR1 is LNHDA and CDR2 is SQIVND (reference sequence). This CDR3 comprises 15 residues. The CDR3 sequence is CASRETGTTNEKLFF. CDR3 bases: TGTGCCAGTAGAGAGACCGGGACAACGAATGAAAAACTGTTTTTT. Using reference TRBV19 and TRBJ1-4 for the parts outside the CDR3, the full variable domain is DGGITQSPKYLFRKEGQNVTLSCEQNLNHDAMYWYRQDPGQGLRLIYYSQIVNDFQKGDIAEGYSVSREKKESFPLTVTSAQKNPTAFYLCASRETGTTNEKLFFGSGTQLSVL.

The rearrangement uses TRBV19 and TRBJ1-5; no firm D call. Germline V CDR1 and CDR2: LNHDA, SQIVND (reference sequence). V was clipped by 7 bases and J by 1 base, with 11 bases between them. There are 14 residues in the CDR3. CDR3 DNA sequence: TGTGCCAGTACACGGGTGTTAAGCAATCAGCCCCAGCATTTT. It is translated as CASTRVLSNQPQHF.